This section outlines one TCR beta chain sequence together with its context. No antigen is known for it. The junction shows a germline mismatch at one end, possibly a read error. As processed by the authors: Using the CDR3 differences seen across clinicopathological groups, the authors built a distant-metastasis classifier for papillary thyroid cancer, which was meant to discriminate distant-metastatic patients. Through MiXCR, TCRdb re-clonotyped the PCR reads. The V and J calls were determined by TCRdb, not by the authors. The sample lists about 24,000 clones, about a quarter occurring once. Thyroid surgery was preceded by no treatment in any patient. These data belong to a study of metastatic and nonmetastatic thyroid tumors. Whole-study findings and limits: It was reportedly found that TCR beta diversity was significantly higher in malignant thyroid tumors than in benign nodules, a difference seen in both blood and tumor samples.

This CDR3 has 14 amino acids. Germline V gene lookup returns CDR1 DFQATT and CDR2 SNEGSKA (reference sequence). The TCR comes from a male donor with papillary thyroid cancer or a benign thyroid nodule (not recorded which). Some clones in this sample may be carry-over from other donors' samples. Sequenced sample: blood. The chain carries TRBV20-1 and TRBJ2-7; D is undetermined. This CDR3 is CSVRPAIGPYEHYF. In DNA, the CDR3 is TGCAGTGTACGGCCAGCTATTGGGCCCTACGAGCATTACTTC.